This TCR beta chain appears in the sequencing data of a study of T cells after yellow fever vaccination (dated by TCRdb to between 2017 and 2020). Describing the broader study: The SMART-Seq v4 Ultra Low Input RNA kit was used to prepare libraries from fractions with low cell numbers. To follow T-cell clones before and after both primary and booster YFV17D yellow fever vaccination, bulk TCR alpha and beta repertoires underwent longitudinal sequencing. The cohort comprised two healthy male donors, one aged 18 to 29 and one aged 30 to 40 years. Blood samples were taken at several timepoints before and after primary and secondary immunization, and bulk PBMC replicates and cell subsets were isolated.

The trim is 6 bases for V and 4 bases for J, with a gap of 14 bases between the germline ends. Counted from cysteine to phenylalanine, this CDR3 has 13 amino acids. CDR3 DNA only is kept here, 39 bases in frame from base 1. CDR1 DFQATT and CDR2 SNEGSKA are derived from the germline V gene (reference sequence). General conclusions and limits of the study: After the booster, most of the clones that had expanded following primary vaccination were detected again (almost 98% of CD4 and 85% to 90% of CD8), which suggests that memory was broadly maintained. FACS-sorted repertoires could contain abundant contaminating clonotypes from the bulk population, so computational filtering was required. Only a couple of donors were included in the study, so the extent to which the findings can be generalized is limited. A small share of clonotypes occurred in both CD4 and CD8 compartments, likely arising from convergent recombination. The secondary T-cell response was found to be weaker but faster than the primary response, with a peak reached on day 5 rather than on day 15.

For this clonotype: What antigen it recognizes has not been identified. Base qualities are not at hand, and no much larger clone is one base apart.

TCR cDNA was synthesized by 5'RACE template switching, through which a universal primer site and unique molecular identifiers were introduced. cDNA synthesis was primed from both the TCR alpha and TCR beta constant segments. Two PCR steps were used to amplify libraries, with sample barcodes and sequencing adapters being added in the second step. Sequencing of libraries was performed on Illumina HiSeq 2500 (2x100 bp) or NovaSeq (2x150 bp). In the original analysis: Demultiplexing of reads and collapsing into UMI consensus sequences were performed with MIGEC, and V(D)J alignment was carried out with MiXCR. Vaccine-responding clonotypes were identified with edgeR using replicate PBMC samples, with FDR below 0.01 and a log2 fold change above 5 up to day 15 being required. Each bulk clonotype received a CD4 or CD8 identity based on whether the sequenced CD4 or CD8 repertoire contained that clonotype at higher abundance. Using fastp trimming at Q25 and MiXCR clonotype assembly, TCRdb reanalyzed the public sequencing data and kept in-frame beta chains. Identical CDR3 proteins give one entry, which carries the most common genes and DNA. TCRdb's processing, not the authors', yielded these V and J calls. The sample table shows about 74,000 distinct CDR3 sequences, and roughly 6.9% are seen once. About a third of the sample lies in the top ten.

Sample treatment or condition, as interpreted from the label and publication: live attenuated yellow fever vaccine strain. PBMCs were isolated from peripheral blood using a standard Ficoll-Paque protocol. CD4 and CD8 T-cell fractions were isolated with Dynabeads CD4 and CD8 positive selection kits. TriZol was used to extract RNA from bulk PBMCs, from CD4 and CD8 fractions, and from dextramer-positive and dextramer-negative fractions. Specimen: CD8+ T cells sorted from PBMCs, collected about 5 days after the first yellow fever vaccination. This TCR came from a man between 18 and 35 years old who received the YFV17D yellow fever vaccine. The rearrangement joined TRBV20-1 to TRBJ2-3; D gene: possibly TRBD2, on 5 matching bases. The DNA sequence is TGCAGTGCGAGATCCCGGACTTCAGATACGCAGTATTTT. It is translated as CSARSRTSDTQYF.